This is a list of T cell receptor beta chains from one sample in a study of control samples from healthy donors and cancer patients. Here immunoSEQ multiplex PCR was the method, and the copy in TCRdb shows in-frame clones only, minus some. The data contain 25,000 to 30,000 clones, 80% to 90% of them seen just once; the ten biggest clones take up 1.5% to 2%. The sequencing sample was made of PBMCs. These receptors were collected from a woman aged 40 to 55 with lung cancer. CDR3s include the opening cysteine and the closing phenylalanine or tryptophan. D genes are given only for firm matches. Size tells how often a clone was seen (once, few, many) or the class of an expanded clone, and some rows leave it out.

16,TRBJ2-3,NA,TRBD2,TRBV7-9,TGTGCCAGCAGCTTAGCCGGCGTGACTAGCGCGGATACGCAGTATTTT,CASSLAGVTSADTQYF
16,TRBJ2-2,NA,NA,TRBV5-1,TGCGCCAGCAGCTCCCGGGACCCTCGTCACACCGGGGAGCTGTTTTTT,CASSSRDPRHTGELFF
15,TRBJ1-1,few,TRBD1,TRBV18,TGTGCCAGCTCAGTGCGCGGGACAGGCTCGGCTGAAGCTTTCTTT,CASSVRGTGSAEAFF
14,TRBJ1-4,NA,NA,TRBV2,TGTGCCAGCAGTGAAAACGGTTTGAGGGAAAAACTGTTTTTT,CASSENGLREKLFF
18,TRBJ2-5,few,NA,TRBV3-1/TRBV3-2,TGTGCCAGCAGCCAAGCTGGGATTTCCCAAATGGGGCAAGAGACCCAGTACTTC,CASSQAGISQMGQETQYF
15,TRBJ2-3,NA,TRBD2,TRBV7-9,TGTGCCAGCATCGATCCGGGACTAGCGACAGATACGCAGTATTTT,CASIDPGLATDTQYF
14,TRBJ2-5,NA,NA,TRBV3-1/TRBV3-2,TGTGCCAGCAGCCAAGATTGGGGGAGTGAGACCCAGTACTTC,CASSQDWGSETQYF
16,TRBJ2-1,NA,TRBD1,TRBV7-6,TGTGCCAGCAGCTTAACTTACAGGGGGTCCTACAATGAGCAGTTCTTC,CASSLTYRGSYNEQFF
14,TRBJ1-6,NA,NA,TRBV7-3,TGTGCCAGCAGCTTAATTGGCAGTAATTCACCCCTCCACTTT,CASSLIGSNSPLHF
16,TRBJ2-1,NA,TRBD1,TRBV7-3,TGTGCCAGCAGCTTAACCCCCCCACAGGGGGCCGATGAGCAGTTCTTC,CASSLTPPQGADEQFF
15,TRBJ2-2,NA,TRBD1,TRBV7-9,TGTGCCAGCTACCGACAGGGAGCGAACACCGGGGAGCTGTTTTTT,CASYRQGANTGELFF
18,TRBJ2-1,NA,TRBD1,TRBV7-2,TGTGCCAGCAGCCAAAGACCCCACCGGGACAGGGGTAAGAATGAGCAGTTCTTC,CASSQRPHRDRGKNEQFF
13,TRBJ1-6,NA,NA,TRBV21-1,TGTGCCAGCAGCAAAGGATGTGGTTCACCCCTCCACTTT,CASSKGCGSPLHF
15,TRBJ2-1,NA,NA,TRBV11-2,TGTGCCAGCAGCTTTGACCCGGGGGCCTACAATGAGCAGTTCTTC,CASSFDPGAYNEQFF
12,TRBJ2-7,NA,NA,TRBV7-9,TGTGCCAGCAGCCTGGGCAGTTACGAGCAGTACTTC,CASSLGSYEQYF
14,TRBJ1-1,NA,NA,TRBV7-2,TGTGCCAGCAGCTTAGATCCGGGGTACACTGAAGCTTTCTTT,CASSLDPGYTEAFF
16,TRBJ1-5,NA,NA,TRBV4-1,TGCGCCAGCAGCCAAGATTATCAAGAAACATATCAGCCCCAGCATTTT,CASSQDYQETYQPQHF
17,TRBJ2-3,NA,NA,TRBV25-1,TGTGCCAGCAGTGAAAAGGGAACAGGGAATGAGGCAGATACGCAGTATTTT,CASSEKGTGNEADTQYF
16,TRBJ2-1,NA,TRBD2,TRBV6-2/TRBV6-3,TGTGCCAGCAGTTATCCGCGGGGGGGCTCCTACAATGAGCAGTTCTTC,CASSYPRGGSYNEQFF
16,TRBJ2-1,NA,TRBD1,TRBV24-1,TGTGCCACCAGTGCTCTGAGGGACAGGGGCAAGAATGAGCAGTTCTTC,CATSALRDRGKNEQFF
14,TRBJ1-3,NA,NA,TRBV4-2,TGTGCCAGCAGAGAACAACACTCTGGAAACACCATATATTTT,CASREQHSGNTIYF
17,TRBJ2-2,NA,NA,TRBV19,TGTGCCAGTAGTATAGAGGGGACCACAAGCATTACCGGGGAGCTGTTTTTT,CASSIEGTTSITGELFF
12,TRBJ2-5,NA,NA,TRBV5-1,TGCGCCAGCAGAGGTACCCAAGAGACCCAGTACTTC,CASRGTQETQYF
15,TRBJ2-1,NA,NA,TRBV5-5,TGTGCCAGCAGCCCCACAGGGTTATCCTACAATGAGCAGTTCTTC,CASSPTGLSYNEQFF
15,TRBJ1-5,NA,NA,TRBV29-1,TGCAGCGTTTCCCAGGATTCAGGGGGCAATCAGCCCCAGCATTTT,CSVSQDSGGNQPQHF
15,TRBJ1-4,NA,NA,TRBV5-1,TGCGCCAGCAGCTTGGTGGGGGGAGCGGTTGAAAAACTGTTTTTT,CASSLVGGAVEKLFF
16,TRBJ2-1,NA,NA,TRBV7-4,TGTGCCAGCAGCTTAGCGCAAGGAATTTCCTACAATGAGCAGTTCTTC,CASSLAQGISYNEQFF
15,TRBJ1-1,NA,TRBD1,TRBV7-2,TGTGCCAGCAGCTTAGGGGACAGAAGGAACACTGAAGCTTTCTTT,CASSLGDRRNTEAFF
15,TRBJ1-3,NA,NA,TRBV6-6,TGTGCCAGCAAGGAGTCTTCTGAGGCTGGAAACACCATATATTTT,CASKESSEAGNTIYF
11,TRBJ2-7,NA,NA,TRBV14,TGTGCCAGCAGCCACAGTACCCAGCAGTACTTC,CASSHSTQQYF
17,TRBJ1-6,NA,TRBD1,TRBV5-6,TGTGCCAGCAGCTTGATCGGACAGGGCCATTATAATTCACCCCTCCACTTT,CASSLIGQGHYNSPLHF
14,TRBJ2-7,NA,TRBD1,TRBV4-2,TGTGCCAGCAGCCAAGACGAGGGGGCTTACGAGCAGTACTTC,CASSQDEGAYEQYF
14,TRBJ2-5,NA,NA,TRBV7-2,TGTGCCAGCAGCCAAGTCGCGGGTAGAGAGACCCAGTACTTC,CASSQVAGRETQYF
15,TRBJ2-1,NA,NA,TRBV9,TGTGCCAGCAGCCCGCGACAAGGGCTCAGGGATGAGCAGTTCTTC,CASSPRQGLRDEQFF
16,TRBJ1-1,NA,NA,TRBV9,TGTGCCAGCAGCAATAGTCAAGGGAGATTGTGGACTGAAGCTTTCTTT,CASSNSQGRLWTEAFF
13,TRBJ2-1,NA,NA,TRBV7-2,TGTGCCAGCAGCTATGACAGGTACAATGAGCAGTTCTTC,CASSYDRYNEQFF
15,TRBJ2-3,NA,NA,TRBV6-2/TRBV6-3,TGTGCCAGCAGCTATACGGACAGTAGCACAGATACGCAGTATTTT,CASSYTDSSTDTQYF
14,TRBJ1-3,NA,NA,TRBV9,TGTGCCAGCAGCCCCCCCCTTGGATATGGCACCATATATTTT,CASSPPLGYGTIYF
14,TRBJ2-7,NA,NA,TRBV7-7,TGTGCCAGCAGCTTAGGATCCGGGTACCACGAGCAGTACTTC,CASSLGSGYHEQYF
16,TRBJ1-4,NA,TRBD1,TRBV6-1,TGTGCCAGCAGTGTCGTACAGGGGGGAACTAATGAAAAACTGTTTTTT,CASSVVQGGTNEKLFF
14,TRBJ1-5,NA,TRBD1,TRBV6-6,TGTGCCAGCAGGAAAACAGGGGGCGATCAGCCCCAGCATTTT,CASRKTGGDQPQHF
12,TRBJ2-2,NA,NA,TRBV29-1,TGCAGCGTTGCACAGAACACCGGGGAGCTGTTTTTT,CSVAQNTGELFF
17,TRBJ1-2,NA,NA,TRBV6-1,TGTGCCAGCAGTGAAAACCCCGCGGGCGGGGGCGCGGGTGGCTACACCTTC,CASSENPAGGGAGGYTF
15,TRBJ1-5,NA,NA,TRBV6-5,TGTGCCAGCAGTTACGGGGGGGATAGCAATCAGCCCCAGCATTTT,CASSYGGDSNQPQHF
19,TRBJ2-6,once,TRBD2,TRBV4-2,TGTGCCAGCAGCCAAGATACCCTAGCGGGGGGGGCTGGGGCCAACGTCCTGACTTTC,CASSQDTLAGGAGANVLTF
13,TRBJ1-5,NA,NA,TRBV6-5,TGTGCCAGCAGCCCGGACCGCAATCAGCCCCAGCATTTT,CASSPDRNQPQHF
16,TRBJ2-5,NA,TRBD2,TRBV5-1,TGCGCCAGCAGCTTGGGGCTAGCGGGGAAGGAAGAGACCCAGTACTTC,CASSLGLAGKEETQYF
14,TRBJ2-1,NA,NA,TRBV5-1,TGCGCCAGCAGCTTGGAGGACACCTACAATGAGCAGTTCTTC,CASSLEDTYNEQFF
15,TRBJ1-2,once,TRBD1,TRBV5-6,TGTGCCAGCAGCTCGAGAACGGGGACAGGCTATGGCTACACCTTC,CASSSRTGTGYGYTF
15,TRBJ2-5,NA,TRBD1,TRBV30,TGTGCCTGGACCGTCCCGGACAGGGAAGTGGAGACCCAGTACTTC,CAWTVPDREVETQYF
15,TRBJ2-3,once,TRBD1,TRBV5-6,TGTGCCAGCAGCTTGGTCCAGGGGGTCACAGATACGCAGTATTTT,CASSLVQGVTDTQYF
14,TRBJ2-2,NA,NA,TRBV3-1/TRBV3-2,TGTGCCAGCAGCCAAGCCGGGGTCCCCGGGGAGCTGTTTTTT,CASSQAGVPGELFF